This TCR beta chain was observed in a study of blood T cell repertoires in COVID-19 (TCRdb year 2020). Some background on the complete study: Collaborator samples came from the United States, Italy and Spain and covered acute and convalescent phases of COVID-19. A freely available public database, intended as a resource for researchers studying the immune response to SARS-CoV-2, is where the repertoires were released. Samples came from the ongoing ImmuneRACE study (first 160 participants) plus 1,254 subjects from 6 global collaborators. Sample metadata almost always included a de-identified subject ID, COVID-19 status, age in years and sex. Where HLA class I and class II types were available, the types were taken from metadata supplied by the sample provider, not from assay-based typing. Subjects who had been exposed to COVID-19, were actively infected with it, or had recovered from it provided the deeply sampled blood TCRbeta repertoires that made up the dataset. The material from the prospective study consisted of cDNA or gDNA derived from T cells, B-cell-depleted T cells, or PBMCs.

Results the study describes overall, beyond this receptor: The quantity of clinical and demographic metadata differed by source and by participant and was supplied without curation.

Comments on this clone: There is no known antigen for this receptor. No base quality values were provided; no much bigger clone lies one nucleotide off.

The germline V and J ends show losses of 6 bases and 12 bases respectively, and no gene match explains 10 bases of the junction. The CDR3 goes from the cysteine to the phenylalanine over 12 residues. The retained sequence is limited to the CDR3, 36 bases, with the frame set at the first base. As encoded in the germline V gene, CDR1 is MDHEN while CDR2 is SYDVKM. TCRbeta CDR3 regions were amplified from genomic DNA by means of the immunoSEQ Assay, a bias-controlled multiplex PCR. The paper's processing steps were these. The number of nucleated cells in each sample was estimated from the amplification of reference gene primers within the assay. To quantify the absolute abundance of each unique TCRbeta CDR3 rearrangement, sequence reads were collapsed and filtered. For each sample, productive Simpson clonality was calculated by taking the square root of Simpson's diversity index across productive rearrangements. As stored in TCRdb, this immuneACCESS dataset retains in-frame rearrangements with V and J assigned. A fraction of the clones does not appear; measured against another copy, unresolved V genes explain less than half of the discrepancy, and the remainder lacks a known reason. V and J calls and clone size follow that table, whereas D and trimming were derived from the DNA. Across this sample there are about 140,000 clones, with almost 80% seen only once. Of the sample, around 3.2% falls within the top ten clones.

Participants in the prospective study were enrolled through a virtual design, were aged about 18 to 90 years, and lived in about two dozen United States geographic areas. In the prospective study, participants were assigned to cohorts based on the clinical history participants reported in a screening survey and a study questionnaire. ImmuneRACE Cohort 3 recovered participants were defined by two consecutive negative NP/OP PCR tests, healthcare professional clearance, or symptom resolution. In the prospective study, whole blood, serum and a nasopharyngeal or oropharyngeal swab were collected from each participant by mobile phlebotomists. Over a roughly two-month period, participants in the prospective study had the option of providing additional blood draws and questionnaires. Blood samples from the prospective study were shipped frozen or at room temperature prior to DNA extraction.

Sample: PBMCs or T cells enriched from blood (not recorded which). This sequence uses TRBV28 and TRBJ1-1; 7 central bases correspond to TRBD1. This TCR was sampled from a woman aged 45-65 years who had recovered from COVID-19. CDR3 sequence: CASRPHDRVPFF. The nucleotides are TGTGCCAGCAGACCGCATGACAGGGTACCTTTCTTT.